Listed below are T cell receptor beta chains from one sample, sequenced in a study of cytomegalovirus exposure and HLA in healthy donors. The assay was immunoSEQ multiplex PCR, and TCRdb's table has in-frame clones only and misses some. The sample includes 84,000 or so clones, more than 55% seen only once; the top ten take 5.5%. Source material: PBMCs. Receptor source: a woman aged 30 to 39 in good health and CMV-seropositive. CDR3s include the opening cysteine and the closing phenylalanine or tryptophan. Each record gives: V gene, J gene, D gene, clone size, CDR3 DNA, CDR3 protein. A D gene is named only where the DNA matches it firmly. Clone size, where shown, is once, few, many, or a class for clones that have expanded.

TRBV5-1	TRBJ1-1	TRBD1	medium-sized	TGCGCCAGCAGCCCATCAGGGGGGACAGACGGACAAGCTTTCTTT	CASSPSGGTDGQAFF
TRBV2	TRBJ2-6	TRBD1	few	TGTGCCAGCAGACCCCGGGACAGGACGAACGTCCTGACTTTC	CASRPRDRTNVLTF
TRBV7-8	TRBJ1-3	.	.	TGTGCCAGCAGCTCCGAGGGGGGGACCTCTGGAAACACCATATATTTT	CASSSEGGTSGNTIYF
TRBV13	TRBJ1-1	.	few	TGTGCCAGCAGCGTGGCGGGGAACACTGAAGCTTTCTTT	CASSVAGNTEAFF
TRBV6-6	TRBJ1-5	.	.	TGTGCCAGCAGTTTCCTGGGCAGGGATCAGCCCCAGCATTTT	CASSFLGRDQPQHF
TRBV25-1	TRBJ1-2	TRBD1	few	TGTGCCAGCACCGGACAGGGGGTTGGTGGCTACACCTTC	CASTGQGVGGYTF
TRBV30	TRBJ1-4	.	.	TGTGCCTGGAGTGGACAGATTGCAACTAATGAAAAACTGTTTTTT	CAWSGQIATNEKLFF
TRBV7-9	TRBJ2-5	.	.	TGTGCCAGCAGCTTAGTCGGTCGGAGGGGTACGAGAGAGACCCAGTACTTC	CASSLVGRRGTRETQYF
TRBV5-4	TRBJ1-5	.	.	TGTGCCAGCAGCTGGGGGGGAGGATCCAATCAGCCCCAGCATTTT	CASSWGGGSNQPQHF
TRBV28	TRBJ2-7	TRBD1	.	TGTGCCAGCAGTTTCCGTTCGACAGGGGGTTTCTACGAGCAGTACTTC	CASSFRSTGGFYEQYF
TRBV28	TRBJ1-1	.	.	TGTGCAATAATCGCAGGGGTGAACACTGAAGCTTTCTTT	CAIIAGVNTEAFF
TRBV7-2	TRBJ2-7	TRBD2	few	TGTGCCAGCAGCTTAACGACTAGCGGGAGTATTTACGAGCAGTACTTC	CASSLTTSGSIYEQYF
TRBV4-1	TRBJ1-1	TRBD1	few	TGCGCCAGCAGCCAGGGGCGACAGGGTATCACTGAAGCTTTCTTT	CASSQGRQGITEAFF
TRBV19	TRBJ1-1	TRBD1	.	TGTGCCAGTAGTAGACAGGGGGCCGTGACTGAAGCTTTCTTT	CASSRQGAVTEAFF
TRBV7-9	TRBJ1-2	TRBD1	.	TGTGCCAGCAGGGGACAGGGGGTAAACTATGGCTACACCTTC	CASRGQGVNYGYTF
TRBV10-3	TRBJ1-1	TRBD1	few	TGTGCCATCAGTGCCGGGACAGGGATACGCGCTTTCTTT	CAISAGTGIRAFF
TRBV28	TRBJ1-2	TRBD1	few	TGTGCCAGCAGTCTAAAGGCAGGGGGCTACTATGGCTACACCTTC	CASSLKAGGYYGYTF
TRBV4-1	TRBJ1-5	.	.	TGCGCCAGCAGCCAAGGACCGGGAGTCAATCAGCCCCAGCATTTT	CASSQGPGVNQPQHF
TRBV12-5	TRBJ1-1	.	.	TGTGCTAGTGGTTTGCCAACAAACAGTTGGGTATTCGTAACTGAAGCTTTCTTT	CASGLPTNSWVFVTEAFF
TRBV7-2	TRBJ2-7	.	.	TGTGCCAGCAGCTCTCAGACAGGGAGGAACGAGCAGTACTTC	CASSSQTGRNEQYF
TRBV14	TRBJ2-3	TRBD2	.	TGTGCCAGCAGCCGCTGGGCGGGGGTAGATACGCAGTATTTT	CASSRWAGVDTQYF
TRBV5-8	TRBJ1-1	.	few	TGTGCCAGCAATCAGGGCCTCACTGAAGCTTTCTTT	CASNQGLTEAFF
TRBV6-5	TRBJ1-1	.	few	TGTGCCAGCAGTTCCCGGGACAAAGCTTTCTTT	CASSSRDKAFF